This TCR beta chain was obtained from a study of radiation and T cells in renal cell carcinoma. With respect to this clone: The antigen remains undetermined.

This CDR3 is 16 amino acids long. CDR1 is SGHRS, CDR2 YFSETQ, per germline. With 0 bases removed from V and 10 bases from J, the gap between germline ends came to 22 bases. Libraries were prepared by immunoSEQ multiplex PCR; TCRdb keeps only in-frame clonotypes and omits some of them. The sample has 150,000 to 200,000 clones, around 89% seen once. Study-wide results and caveats: In blood, top tumor clones expanded by 2 weeks, shrinking by 4.

Time point given: blood 4 weeks post-SBRT, at nephrectomy. The treatment is: 15 Gy SBRT to primary tumor, nephrectomy 4 weeks later. This chain links TRBV5-1 with TRBJ1-1, with D perhaps TRBD1 (5 bases). The source material was blood, sampled from a patient whose treatment included radiotherapy and nephrectomy. This sequence was found in a woman between 50 and 59 years old with renal cell carcinoma. In DNA form, the CDR3 reads TGCGCCAGCAGCTTGGATGGGGGGTACGATCGGCGAGGAGCTTTCTTT. It codes for CASSLDGGYDRRGAFF.